This T cell receptor (beta chain) is drawn from a study of T cell repertoires in cytomegalovirus infection. Study overall: Public TCR beta signature analysis indicated the presence of both CMV infection and matching HLA type.

The CDR3 contains 13 residues. V trimming: 5 bases; J trimming: 7 bases; junction bases outside the gene matches: 7. Per the germline V gene, CDR1 is SGHTA and CDR2 is FQGNSA. In its sample, this clonotype was seen many times. One entry per CDR3 protein results from TCRdb running MiXCR on the reads. The table records more than 400,000 distinct CDR3 sequences, 26% of them present only once. The chain is built from TRBV7-2 and TRBJ1-1, with TRBD1 identical over 7 bases. The sequence came from a human donor in good health (CMV status not recorded). Some clones in this sample may be carry-over from other donors' samples. Sequenced: PBMCs. The DNA for the CDR3 is TGTGCCAGCAGCGGTACAGGGGTCGGTGAAGCTTTCTTT. Its protein product is CASSGTGVGEAFF.